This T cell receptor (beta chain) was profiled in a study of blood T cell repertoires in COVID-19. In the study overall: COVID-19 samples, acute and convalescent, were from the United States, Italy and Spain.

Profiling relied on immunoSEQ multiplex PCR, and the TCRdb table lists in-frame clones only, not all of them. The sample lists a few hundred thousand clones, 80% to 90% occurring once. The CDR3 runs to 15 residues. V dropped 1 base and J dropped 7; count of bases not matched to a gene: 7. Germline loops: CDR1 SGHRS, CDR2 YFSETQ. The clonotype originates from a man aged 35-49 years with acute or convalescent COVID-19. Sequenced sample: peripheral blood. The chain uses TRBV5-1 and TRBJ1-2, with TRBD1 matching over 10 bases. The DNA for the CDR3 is TGCGCCAGCAGCTTGAGAGACGGGACAGGGGTTGGCTACACCTTC. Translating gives CASSLRDGTGVGYTF.